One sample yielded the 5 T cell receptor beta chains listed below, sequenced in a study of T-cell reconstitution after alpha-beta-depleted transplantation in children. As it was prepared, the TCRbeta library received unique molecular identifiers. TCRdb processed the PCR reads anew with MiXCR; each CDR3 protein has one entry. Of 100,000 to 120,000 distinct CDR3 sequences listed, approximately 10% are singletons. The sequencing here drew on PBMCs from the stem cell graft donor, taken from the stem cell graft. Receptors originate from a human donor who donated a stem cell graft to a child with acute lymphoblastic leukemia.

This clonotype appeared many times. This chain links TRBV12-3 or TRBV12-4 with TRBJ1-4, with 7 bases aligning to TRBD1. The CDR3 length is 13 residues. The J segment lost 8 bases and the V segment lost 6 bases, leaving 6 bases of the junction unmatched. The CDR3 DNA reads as TGTGCCAGCAGCTCAGGGGGTGAGGAAAAACTGTTTTTT. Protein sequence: CASSSGGEEKLFF.

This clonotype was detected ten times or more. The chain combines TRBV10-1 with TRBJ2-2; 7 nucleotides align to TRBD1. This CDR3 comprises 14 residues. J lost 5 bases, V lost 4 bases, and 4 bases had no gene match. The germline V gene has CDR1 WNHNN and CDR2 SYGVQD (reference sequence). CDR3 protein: CASSVDRRTGELFF. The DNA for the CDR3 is TGCGCCAGCAGTGTGGACAGGCGGACCGGGGAGCTGTTTTTT.

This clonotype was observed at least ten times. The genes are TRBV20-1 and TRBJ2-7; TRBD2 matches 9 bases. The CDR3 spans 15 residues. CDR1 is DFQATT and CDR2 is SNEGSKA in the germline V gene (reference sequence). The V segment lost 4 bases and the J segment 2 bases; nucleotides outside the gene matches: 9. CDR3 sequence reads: CSAKVLAGATYEQYF. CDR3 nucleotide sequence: TGCAGTGCTAAAGTACTAGCGGGTGCCACCTACGAGCAGTACTTC.

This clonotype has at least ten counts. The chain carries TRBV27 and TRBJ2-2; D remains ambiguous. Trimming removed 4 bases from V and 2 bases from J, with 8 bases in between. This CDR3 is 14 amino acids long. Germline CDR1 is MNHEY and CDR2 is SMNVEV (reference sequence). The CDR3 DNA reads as TGTGCCAGCAGTTGGGTTGGTAACACCGGGGAGCTGTTTTTT. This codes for CASSWVGNTGELFF.

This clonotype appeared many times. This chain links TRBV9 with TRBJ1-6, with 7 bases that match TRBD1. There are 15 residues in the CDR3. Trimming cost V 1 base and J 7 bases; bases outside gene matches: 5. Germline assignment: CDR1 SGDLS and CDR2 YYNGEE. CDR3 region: CASSVLGGKNSPLHF. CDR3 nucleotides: TGTGCCAGCAGCGTATTAGGGGGCAAGAATTCACCCCTCCACTTT.